This T cell receptor beta chain comes out of a study of cytomegalovirus exposure and HLA in healthy donors. A multiplex PCR was run with 60 Vbeta primers and 13 Jbeta primers. Study processing details: In a later analysis, the count reached 80 million or so unique TCR beta chains, with about 12 million shared. Method: immunoSEQ multiplex PCR; TCRdb's copy keeps in-frame clones and lacks some. V and J calls and clone size come straight from that table; D and trimming were deduced from the DNA. The sample lists 200,000 to 250,000 clones; roughly 84% were seen once. Overall study findings and caveats: In a later analysis, TCR beta V- and J-gene trimming was associated with a missense DCLRE1C variant.

Remarks on this clone: The antigen is undetermined.

The sequence came from a girl aged 10 to 17 in good health and CMV-seronegative. Material for sequencing was PBMCs.

CDR3 protein: CASSLDRKQGYQNIQYF. The DNA of the CDR3 is TGTGCCAGCAGCCTAGATCGGAAACAGGGTTACCAGAACATTCAGTACTTC. The chain joins TRBV7-9 to TRBJ2-4; possibly TRBD1 for D (6 bases). The CDR3 runs to 17 residues. V dropped 5 bases and J dropped 7 bases, with 24 bases sitting between them. Looked up from germline, CDR1 is SEHNR and CDR2 is FQNEAQ (reference sequence).